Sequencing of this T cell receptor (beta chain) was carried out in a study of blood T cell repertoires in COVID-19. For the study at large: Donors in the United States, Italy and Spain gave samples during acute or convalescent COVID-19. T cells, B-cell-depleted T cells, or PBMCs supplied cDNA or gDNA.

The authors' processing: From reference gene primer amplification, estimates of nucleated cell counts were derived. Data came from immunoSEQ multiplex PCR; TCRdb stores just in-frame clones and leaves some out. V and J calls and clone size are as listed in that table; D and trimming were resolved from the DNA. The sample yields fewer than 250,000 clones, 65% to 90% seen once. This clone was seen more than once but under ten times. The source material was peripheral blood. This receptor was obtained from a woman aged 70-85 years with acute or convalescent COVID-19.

DNA of the CDR3: TGTGCCAGCAGCAAAGCACGAGGAAGCTATGGCTACACCTTC. Translated, it gives CASSKARGSYGYTF. V usage is TRBV21-1 and J usage is TRBJ1-2. TRBV21-1 constitutes a pseudogene. The CDR3 sequence is 14 residues long.